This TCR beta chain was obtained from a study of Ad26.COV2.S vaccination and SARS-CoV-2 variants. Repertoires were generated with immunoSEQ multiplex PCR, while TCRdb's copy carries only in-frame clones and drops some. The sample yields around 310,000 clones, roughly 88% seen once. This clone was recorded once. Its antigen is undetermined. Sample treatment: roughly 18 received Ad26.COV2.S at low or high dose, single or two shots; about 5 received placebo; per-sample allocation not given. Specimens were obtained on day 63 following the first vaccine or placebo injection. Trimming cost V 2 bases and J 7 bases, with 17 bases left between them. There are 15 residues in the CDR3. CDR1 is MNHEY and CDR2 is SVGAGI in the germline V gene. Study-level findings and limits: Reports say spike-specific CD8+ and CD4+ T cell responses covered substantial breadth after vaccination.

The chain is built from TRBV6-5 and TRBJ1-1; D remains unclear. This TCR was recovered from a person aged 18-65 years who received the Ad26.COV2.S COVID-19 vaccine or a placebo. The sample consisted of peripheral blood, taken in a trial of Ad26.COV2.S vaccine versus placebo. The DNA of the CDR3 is TGTGCCAGCAGTTACAAGTATGGACCCGGTAGTGAAGCTTTCTTT. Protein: CASSYKYGPGSEAFF.